These 28 T cell receptor beta chains were sequenced from one sample in a study of T cell responses to AZD1222 COVID-19 vaccine. This table comes from immunoSEQ multiplex PCR, and its TCRdb copy is limited to in-frame clones, with some not included. The sample lists tens of thousands of clones; roughly 88% were seen once. Material: peripheral blood, obtained 28 days after the second AZD1222 dose. The origin of the receptors is an adult who received the AZD1222 COVID-19 vaccine.

V and J are TRBV7-3 and TRBJ1-2, with D unclear. Trimming pared 5 bases from V and 4 bases from J, leaving 14 bases between. CDR1 SGHTA and CDR2 FQGTGA come from the germline V gene. The CDR3 extends over 14 amino acids. The CDR3 is CASSPTAASYGYTF. The DNA for the CDR3 is TGTGCCAGCAGCCCCACCGCGGCTAGCTATGGCTACACCTTC.

The chain joins TRBV10-3 to TRBJ2-2; D uncertain. Germline CDR1 ENHRY, CDR2 SYGVKD. Trimming left V 10 bases short and J 2 bases short, with 14 bases between. The CDR3 is made up of 14 amino acids. This CDR3 is CATRDFTNTGELFF. CDR3 sequence (DNA): TGTGCCACCCGTGACTTTACTAACACCGGGGAGCTGTTTTTT.

This clone was recorded a few times. The rearrangement links TRBV10-3 to TRBJ2-7, with 9 nucleotides matching TRBD2. Per the germline V gene, CDR1 is ENHRY and CDR2 is SYGVKD. V lost 2 bases and J lost 8; bases outside the gene matches: 7. The CDR3 is 14 residues long. CDR3 in amino acids: CAISEGAGGRQQYV. DNA for the CDR3: TGTGCCATCAGTGAGGGAGCGGGGGGCCGACAGCAGTACGTC.

This chain links TRBV6-1 with TRBJ2-1; D could derive from TRBD1 or TRBD2 (5 bases each). This CDR3 spans 16 amino acids. Germline CDR1 MNHNS, CDR2 SASEGT. Trimming stripped 4 bases from V and 0 bases from J, with 13 bases between. The CDR3: CASSGLRDRSYNEQFF. The CDR3 DNA follows: TGTGCCAGCAGTGGCCTACGGGACCGCTCCTACAATGAGCAGTTCTTC.

Note on this clone: The DNA is omitted, as the CDR3 cannot be located on it reliably, and the CDR3 follows TCRdb's listing. The chain recombines TRBV18 with TRBJ2-5. The CDR3 is made up of 13 amino acids, end residues included. CDR1 is KGHSH and CDR2 is LQKENI in the germline V gene. The CDR3 sequence: CASSPVPGETQYF.

The chain carries TRBV6-2 or TRBV6-3 and TRBJ1-1, with D possibly being TRBD1 (5 bases). Germline V lookup: CDR1 MNHEY, CDR2 SVGEGT. V lost 2 bases, J lost 3 bases, and 10 bases lay in between. This CDR3 has 14 residues. The CDR3 DNA sequence: TGTGCCAGCAGTTACCTAGGGACCCACACTGAAGCTTTCTTT. Its protein product is CASSYLGTHTEAFF.

This sequence joins TRBV27 and TRBJ1-6; 8 bases map to TRBD1. The germline CDR1 and CDR2 sequences are MNHEY and SMNVEV (reference sequence). CDR3 length: 15 residues. Trimming removed 6 bases from V and 5 bases from J; junction bases left unmatched: 6. CDR3 sequence reads: CASRGLDRDNSPLHF. As DNA, the CDR3 is TGTGCCAGCAGAGGCTTGGACAGGGATAATTCACCCCTCCACTTT.

This chain uses TRBV9 with TRBJ1-2; D possibly corresponds to TRBD1 (5 bases). The CDR3 loop spans 13 amino acids. The germline V gene encodes CDR1 SGDLS and CDR2 YYNGEE. The V end lost 1 base, the J end lost 6 bases, and 10 bases lay between the germline ends. The CDR3 spells CASSVNGDHGYTF. The CDR3 DNA is TGTGCCAGCAGCGTAAATGGGGACCATGGCTACACCTTC.

V gene TRBV24-1 combines with J gene TRBJ1-5, with TRBD1 as a possible D gene (6 bases). The V end lost 3 bases, the J end lost 2 bases, and 10 bases lay between the germline ends. CDR1 is KGHDR, CDR2 SFDVKD, per germline. This CDR3 contains 15 residues. CDR3 protein: CATSDSRGRNQPQHF. CDR3 DNA: TGTGCCACCAGTGATAGCAGGGGCCGCAATCAGCCCCAGCATTTT.

The chain links TRBV27 to TRBJ2-5, with 9 bases identical to TRBD2. This CDR3 has 16 residues. J gave up 5 bases and V 8 bases, and 15 bases lay outside the gene matches. Germline V gene sequence: CDR1 MNHEY, CDR2 SMNVEV (reference sequence). This CDR3 reads CASGVPWREGRETQYF. DNA of the CDR3: TGTGCCAGCGGCGTCCCTTGGCGGGAGGGCCGGGAGACCCAGTACTTC.

The gene calls are TRBV11-3 and TRBJ2-1; D may correspond to TRBD1 or TRBD2 (5 bases each). The CDR3 consists of 15 residues. V was shortened by 1 base and J by 12 bases, with 19 bases between the two germline ends. The germline gives CDR1 SGHNT, CDR2 YENEEA. CDR3 DNA: TGTGCCAGCAGCTTAGCGGGACGCCCTACAATTCGGCAGTTCTTC. It encodes CASSLAGRPTIRQFF.

This clone was recorded a few times. The chain uses TRBV3-1 (or the pseudogene TRBV3-2) and TRBJ1-1; D is possibly TRBD1 (6 bases). Trimming took off 4 bases at V and 5 bases at J, with 20 bases between the two ends. Germline CDR1 is LGHDT and CDR2 is YNNKEL (reference sequence). This CDR3 has 16 amino acids. The CDR3 nucleotides are TGTGCCAGCAGCCTAGTGCGGGGGGCGAGGGGGACTGAAGCTTTCTTT. The encoded protein is CASSLVRGARGTEAFF.

In nucleotides, the CDR3 is TGTGCCATCAGCTTTGGAGGGGGCAATCAGCCCCAGCATTTT. It yields the protein CAISFGGGNQPQHF. The chain links TRBV10-3 to TRBJ1-5, with D possibly being TRBD1 (5 bases). The V and J ends lost 6 bases and 2 bases respectively, with 11 bases between them. Germline CDR1 reads ENHRY; CDR2 reads SYGVKD. The CDR3 is 14 amino acids.

The chain joins TRBV7-2 to TRBJ2-1; no reliable D call. CDR3 length: 14 residues. In germline, CDR1 is SGHTA, CDR2 FQGNSA. The V gene lost 2 bases and the J gene lost 2 bases, with 7 bases spanning the gap. The CDR3, as DNA: TGTGCCAGCAGCTTAAGTGTCGCCTACAATGAGCAGTTCTTC. Translated: CASSLSVAYNEQFF. Complete variable domain (other parts from reference TRBV7-2 and TRBJ2-1): GAGVSQSPSNKVTEKGKDVELRCDPISGHTALYWYRQSLGQGLEFLIYFQGNSAPDKSGLPSDRFSAERTGGSVSTLTIQRTQQEDSAVYLCASSLSVAYNEQFFGPGTRLTVL.

The chain combines TRBV3-1 (or the pseudogene TRBV3-2) with TRBJ2-2, with unresolved D. Looked up from germline, CDR1 is LGHDT and CDR2 is YNNKEL (reference sequence). This CDR3 spans 14 amino acids. V was trimmed by 5 bases and J by 2 bases, leaving 9 bases between them. The DNA for the CDR3 is TGTGCCAGCAGCGCCGACACTAACACCGGGGAGCTGTTTTTT. Protein: CASSADTNTGELFF.

The chain couples TRBV7-9 to TRBJ2-3; D unclear. V was cut by 1 base and J by 1 base, with 9 bases left in between. This CDR3 spans 15 amino acids. Germline V gene data show CDR1 as SEHNR and CDR2 as FQNEAQ (reference sequence). CDR3 DNA: TGTGCCAGCAGCTTAGAAGTGGCTCGCACAGATACGCAGTATTTT. Translated: CASSLEVARTDTQYF.

The chain combines TRBV27 with TRBJ2-1; D perhaps matches TRBD2 (5 bases). This CDR3 is 15 amino acids long. The V gene lost 4 bases and the J gene lost 4 bases, with 14 bases spanning the gap. CDR1 MNHEY and CDR2 SMNVEV come from the germline V gene (reference sequence). The CDR3 nucleotides read TGTGCCAGCAGTTACACTAGGACGGGTTACAATGAGCAGTTCTTC. It codes for CASSYTRTGYNEQFF.

The chain links TRBV5-4 to TRBJ1-5; D possibly corresponds to TRBD1 (5 bases). CDR1 SGHNT and CDR2 YYREEE come from the germline V gene (reference sequence). The CDR3 runs to 13 residues. Trimming left V 4 bases short and J 5 bases short, with 10 bases between. The CDR3 loop reads CASSLGRDQPQHF. DNA of the CDR3: TGTGCCAGCAGCCTGGGGCGGGATCAGCCCCAGCATTTT. The entire variable domain, with the rest obtained from reference TRBV5-4 and TRBJ1-5, is as follows: ETGVTQSPTHLIKTRGQQVTLRCSSQSGHNTVSWYQQALGQGPQFIFQYYREEENGRGNFPPRFSGLQFPNYSSELNVNALELDDSALYLCASSLGRDQPQHFGDGTRLSIL.

The chain joins TRBV28 to TRBJ2-3; D unresolved. V was clipped by 6 bases and J by 5 bases, with 15 bases between them. The CDR3 spans 14 residues. Germline V gene data show CDR1 as MDHEN and CDR2 as SYDVKM. DNA of the CDR3: TGTGCCAGCAGACTTAGTGGCCCCCAAGATACGCAGTATTTT. Translated: CASRLSGPQDTQYF.

This chain links TRBV21-1 with TRBJ1-2; no check of the table's D call, TRBD1, against the DNA was made. TRBV21-1 is labeled a pseudogene. There are 17 residues in the CDR3. This chain's CDR3 is CASRLRQDLKGNYGYTF. CDR3 DNA sequence: TGTGCCAGCAGGCTCAGACAGGACCTTAAGGGTAACTATGGCTACACCTTC.

The V and J genes are TRBV29-1 and TRBJ1-2, with 7 bases identical to TRBD1. Losses at the gene ends were 4 bases for V and 4 bases for J; bases not matched to a gene: 6. The CDR3 length is 13 residues. Per germline, CDR1 SQVTM and CDR2 ANQGSEA. CDR3 nucleotides: TGCAGCGTTGGGATGACAGGGTTCTATGGCTACACCTTC. Encoded protein: CSVGMTGFYGYTF.

CDR3 sequence: CASSQIGGYEQYF. The CDR3 coding sequence is TGTGCCAGCAGCCAAATAGGGGGCTACGAGCAGTACTTC. The rearrangement uses TRBV7-3 and TRBJ2-7, with D perhaps TRBD1 (6 bases). Germline CDR1 SGHTA, CDR2 FQGTGA. V was trimmed by 5 bases and J by 3 bases, leaving 11 bases between them. The CDR3 is made up of 13 amino acids.

This clone occurred a few times. The V gene is TRBV11-3, the J gene TRBJ2-2, with a weak D call TRBD1 (6 bases). Trimming took 5 bases from V and 4 from J, leaving 14 bases between them. There are 15 residues in the CDR3. The germline V gene encodes CDR1 SGHNT and CDR2 YENEEA. The CDR3 DNA sequence: TGTGCCAGCAGCCAAATAGGGGGTAGCACCGGGGAGCTGTTTTTT. Encoded protein: CASSQIGGSTGELFF.

This clone is termed medium-sized. The gene calls are TRBV4-3 and TRBJ1-1; D call uncertain. This CDR3 has 13 residues. The germline V gene encodes CDR1 LGHNA and CDR2 YSLEER. The V gene lost 0 bases and the J gene lost 6 bases, with 8 bases spanning the gap. The chain's CDR3 is CASSQEAESEAFF. As DNA, the CDR3 is TGCGCCAGCAGCCAAGAAGCTGAATCTGAAGCTTTCTTT.

J is TRBJ2-7 and V is TRBV6-5; D gene unclear. Germline lookup yields CDR1 MNHEY and CDR2 SVGAGI. V lost 6 bases, J lost 3 bases, and 15 bases lay in between. The CDR3 runs to 14 residues. CDR3 loop: CASSSIGRLYEQYV. DNA of the CDR3: TGTGCCAGCAGCTCGATCGGGCGCCTCTACGAGCAGTACGTC.

The chain links TRBV11-3 to TRBJ2-1, with 10 positions matching TRBD2. This CDR3 is 15 amino acids long. V lost 8 bases to trimming and J lost 7 bases; unmatched junction nucleotides: 11. Per germline, CDR1 SGHNT and CDR2 YENEEA. The CDR3 bases are TGTGCCAGCCGGGACAGCGGGAGGGCACATAATGAGCAGTTCTTC. It is translated as CASRDSGRAHNEQFF.

The chain joins TRBV2 to TRBJ1-6, with 7 bases that match TRBD1. V lost 8 bases to trimming and J lost 14 bases; unmatched junction nucleotides: 6. The germline V gene encodes CDR1 SNHLY and CDR2 FYNNEI. The length of the CDR3 is 11 residues. The CDR3 coding sequence is TGTGCCAGCGGGACAGCCTTCACCCTCCACTTT. It yields the protein CASGTAFTLHF. Full variable domain (outside the CDR3, taken from reference TRBV2 and TRBJ1-6): EPEVTQTPSHQVTQMGQEVILRCVPISNHLYFYWYRQILGQKVEFLVSFYNNEISEKSEIFDDQFSVERPDGSNFTLKIRSTKLEDSAMYFCASGTAFTLHFGNGTRLTVT.

V is TRBV19 and J is TRBJ1-2, with D unclear. The CDR3 has 15 residues. CDR1 LNHDA and CDR2 SQIVND come from the germline V gene (reference sequence). Trimming shortened V by 6 bases and J by 1 base, and 15 bases separated the two germline ends. The CDR3 DNA sequence: TGTGCCAGTAGGGGTGAGGGTCTGGGTAACTATGGCTACACCTTC. Its translation is CASRGEGLGNYGYTF.